This TCR beta chain came from a study of cytomegalovirus exposure and HLA in healthy donors. Whole-study findings and limits: The likely explanation for a cluster of highly shared sequence variants was sequencing artifact.

The PCR used 60 Vbeta and 13 Jbeta primers. Using immunoSEQ multiplex PCR, the repertoire was profiled, and TCRdb retains in-frame clones only, with some absent. The top ten hold around 0.45% of the sample, which has 200,000 to 250,000 clones, approximately 78% seen once. The CDR3 totals 15 residues. Remarks on this clone: The antigen remains unidentified.

The chain employs TRBV21-1 and TRBJ1-2; the DNA was not used to check the table's D call, TRBD1. TRBV21-1 is recorded as a pseudogene. The sample was PBMCs. The sequence was obtained from a boy between 10 and 17 years old in good health and CMV-seronegative. The CDR3 DNA follows: TGTGCCAGCAGCAACCTGGTCGGGACAGCCTATGGCTACACCTTC. It encodes CASSNLVGTAYGYTF.